The rows below give T cell receptor beta chains drawn from one sample of a study of blood T cell repertoires in COVID-19. The data were produced by immunoSEQ multiplex PCR, yet TCRdb's version contains in-frame clones alone and is incomplete. The top ten hold roughly 19% of the sample, which has about 94,000 clones, around 80% seen once. The sample taken for sequencing was peripheral blood. These receptors all stem from a human donor in a cohort sampled during active COVID-19. CDR3s include the opening cysteine and the closing phenylalanine or tryptophan. Fields, in order: J gene, V gene, clone size, D gene, CDR3 DNA, CDR3 protein. A D gene is named only where the DNA matches it firmly. Clone size is given for some rows only: seen once, a few or many times, or a class if the clone is expanded.

j_call: TRBJ1-4
v_call: TRBV19
clone_size: NA
d_call: NA
cdr3_nt: TGTGCCAGTAGGAACTTACAGGGAAATGAAAAACTGTTTTTT
cdr3_aa: CASRNLQGNEKLFF

j_call: TRBJ1-2
v_call: TRBV19
clone_size: NA
d_call: TRBD1
cdr3_nt: TGTGCCAGTAGTTTGGGAAATACAGGGGACTATGGCTACACCTTC
cdr3_aa: CASSLGNTGDYGYTF

j_call: TRBJ1-6
v_call: TRBV5-1
clone_size: NA
d_call: TRBD1
cdr3_nt: TGCGCCAGCAGCTTGGAGCCGACAGGGGGCTATAATTCACCCCTCCACTTT
cdr3_aa: CASSLEPTGGYNSPLHF

j_call: TRBJ1-2
v_call: TRBV30
clone_size: NA
d_call: NA
cdr3_nt: TGTGCCTGGTATGCAGCTAACTATGGCTACACCTTC
cdr3_aa: CAWYAANYGYTF

j_call: TRBJ2-7
v_call: TRBV18
clone_size: NA
d_call: NA
cdr3_nt: TGTGCCAGCTCATCTACTCCGGGAGTATACGAGCAGTACTTC
cdr3_aa: CASSSTPGVYEQYF

j_call: TRBJ2-1
v_call: TRBV7-2
clone_size: NA
d_call: TRBD2
cdr3_nt: TGTGCCAGCAGCTTAGCGGGAGGGCCTCTTATTCTTCAGTTCTTC
cdr3_aa: CASSLAGGPLILQFF

j_call: TRBJ1-6
v_call: TRBV20-1
clone_size: NA
d_call: NA
cdr3_nt: TGCAGTGGCGGGGGTCGGACCCTCCACTTT
cdr3_aa: CSGGGRTLHF

j_call: TRBJ1-5
v_call: TRBV19
clone_size: NA
d_call: NA
cdr3_nt: TGTGCCAGTAAGAGGGAAAACAATCAGCCCCAGCATTTT
cdr3_aa: CASKRENNQPQHF

j_call: TRBJ2-1
v_call: TRBV5-1
clone_size: NA
d_call: NA
cdr3_nt: TGCGCCAGCAGCATAGAGCGCGGAGGGTACAATGAGCAGTTCTTC
cdr3_aa: CASSIERGGYNEQFF

j_call: TRBJ2-3
v_call: TRBV5-1
clone_size: NA
d_call: TRBD2
cdr3_nt: TGCGCCAGCACCAAAAGCGGGAGCGGCACAGATACGCAGTATTTT
cdr3_aa: CASTKSGSGTDTQYF

j_call: TRBJ1-4
v_call: TRBV6-5
clone_size: NA
d_call: TRBD1
cdr3_nt: TGTGCCAGCAACGGACAGGGGGCAACTAATGAAAAACTGTTTTTT
cdr3_aa: CASNGQGATNEKLFF

j_call: TRBJ1-5
v_call: TRBV7-8
clone_size: NA
d_call: NA
cdr3_nt: TGTGCCAGCAGCTTAGCTAAGCTTCAGCCCCAGCATTTT
cdr3_aa: CASSLAKLQPQHF

j_call: TRBJ2-1
v_call: TRBV29-1
clone_size: NA
d_call: NA
cdr3_nt: TGCAGCGTTGACACCGGGACACGGCGTTACAATGAGCAGTTCTTC
cdr3_aa: CSVDTGTRRYNEQFF

j_call: TRBJ2-7
v_call: TRBV27
clone_size: NA
d_call: NA
cdr3_nt: TGTGCCAGCAGTTCGGATGCAAGCGCCTACGAGCAGTACTTC
cdr3_aa: CASSSDASAYEQYF

j_call: TRBJ2-7
v_call: TRBV7-6
clone_size: NA
d_call: NA
cdr3_nt: TGTGCCAGCAGCTTACGGAGGGGTCCCTCCTACGAGCAGTACTTC
cdr3_aa: CASSLRRGPSYEQYF

j_call: TRBJ1-6
v_call: TRBV10-3
clone_size: NA
d_call: NA
cdr3_nt: TGTGCCACAGGGGAGGGGCAGGGGTATAATTCACCCCTCCACTTT
cdr3_aa: CATGEGQGYNSPLHF

j_call: TRBJ1-4
v_call: TRBV5-1
clone_size: NA
d_call: NA
cdr3_nt: TGCGCCAGCAGCGCCGCACCGAGGACAGTTAATGAAAAACTGTTTTTT
cdr3_aa: CASSAAPRTVNEKLFF

j_call: TRBJ2-3
v_call: TRBV11-2
clone_size: NA
d_call: TRBD2
cdr3_nt: TGTGCCAGCAGCAGGGGACTAGCCTACACAGATACGCAGTATTTT
cdr3_aa: CASSRGLAYTDTQYF

j_call: TRBJ2-2
v_call: TRBV5-6
clone_size: NA
d_call: TRBD2
cdr3_nt: TGTGCCAGCAGCTTGCCAGCGGGGGCGAACACCGGGGAGCTGTTTTTT
cdr3_aa: CASSLPAGANTGELFF

j_call: TRBJ1-4
v_call: TRBV19
clone_size: NA
d_call: NA
cdr3_nt: TGTGCCAGTAGTGGCCGCTCAGGGCCATTTAATGAAAAACTGTTTTTT
cdr3_aa: CASSGRSGPFNEKLFF

j_call: TRBJ2-1
v_call: TRBV30
clone_size: NA
d_call: TRBD2
cdr3_nt: TGTGCCTGGACTCGAGCGGGAGTCACCAATGAGCAGTTCTTC
cdr3_aa: CAWTRAGVTNEQFF

j_call: TRBJ1-2
v_call: TRBV9
clone_size: NA
d_call: TRBD1
cdr3_nt: TGTGCCAGCAGTCCGCAGGGGGACTATGGCTACACCTTC
cdr3_aa: CASSPQGDYGYTF

j_call: TRBJ2-1
v_call: TRBV5-4
clone_size: NA
d_call: NA
cdr3_nt: TGTGCCAGCAGCTTGGTAGGAGGCATGCAGTTCTTC
cdr3_aa: CASSLVGGMQFF

j_call: TRBJ1-1
v_call: TRBV15
clone_size: NA
d_call: NA
cdr3_nt: TGTGCCACCAGCGGGCGGGGAGGGGGAGGTGAAGCTTTCTTT
cdr3_aa: CATSGRGGGGEAFF

j_call: TRBJ2-3
v_call: TRBV2
clone_size: NA
d_call: TRBD1
cdr3_nt: TGTGCCAGCACTACCTCACAGGGGGCAACAGATACGCAGTATTTT
cdr3_aa: CASTTSQGATDTQYF

j_call: TRBJ1-2
v_call: TRBV5-1
clone_size: NA
d_call: TRBD1
cdr3_nt: TGCGCCAGCACCACTCGTGCGGACAGGGGGAGCGGTGGCTACACCTTC
cdr3_aa: CASTTRADRGSGGYTF

j_call: TRBJ1-1
v_call: TRBV6-5
clone_size: NA
d_call: TRBD1
cdr3_nt: TGTGCCAGCAGCCCACTTAAGGGGGCTAGCACTGAAGCTTTCTTT
cdr3_aa: CASSPLKGASTEAFF

j_call: TRBJ2-5
v_call: TRBV5-5
clone_size: NA
d_call: TRBD1
cdr3_nt: TGTGCCAGCAGCTTGGGAGGGACAGGGGGAGAGACCCAGTACTTC
cdr3_aa: CASSLGGTGGETQYF

j_call: TRBJ2-5
v_call: TRBV24-1
clone_size: NA
d_call: TRBD2
cdr3_nt: TGTGCCACCAGTGATTCCGGGACTAGCGGAGAGTACCAAGAGACCCAGTACTTC
cdr3_aa: CATSDSGTSGEYQETQYF

j_call: TRBJ2-6
v_call: TRBV10-3
clone_size: NA
d_call: NA
cdr3_nt: TGTGCCATCAGTGAAGGGGTCTCTGGGGCCAACGTCCTGACTTTC
cdr3_aa: CAISEGVSGANVLTF

j_call: TRBJ2-5
v_call: TRBV12-5
clone_size: once
d_call: TRBD2
cdr3_nt: TGTGCTAGTGGTTCGGGACTAGCAGATAAAGAGACCCAGTACTTC
cdr3_aa: CASGSGLADKETQYF

j_call: TRBJ1-6
v_call: TRBV7-9
clone_size: NA
d_call: TRBD1
cdr3_nt: TGTGCCAGCAGCGCAGGACAGCCGGGCCAGGGGGGTTCACCCCTCCACTTT
cdr3_aa: CASSAGQPGQGGSPLHF

j_call: TRBJ2-7
v_call: TRBV18
clone_size: NA
d_call: TRBD1
cdr3_nt: TGTGCCACGTCCCGGGACAGGGGGGCCTACGAGCAGTACTTC
cdr3_aa: CATSRDRGAYEQYF

j_call: TRBJ2-7
v_call: TRBV28
clone_size: NA
d_call: NA
cdr3_nt: TGTGCCAGCAGCCCCGTACGGAGGGCCTACGAGCAGTACTTC
cdr3_aa: CASSPVRRAYEQYF

j_call: TRBJ1-2
v_call: TRBV18
clone_size: NA
d_call: TRBD1
cdr3_nt: TGTGCCAGCTCACCCCAACGGACAGGGATTGAGGAGGGCTACACCTTC
cdr3_aa: CASSPQRTGIEEGYTF

j_call: TRBJ1-4
v_call: TRBV5-1
clone_size: NA
d_call: NA
cdr3_nt: TGCGCCAGCAGGTTCCTCGGGGAAAAACTGTTTTTT
cdr3_aa: CASRFLGEKLFF

j_call: TRBJ2-5
v_call: TRBV28
clone_size: few
d_call: NA
cdr3_nt: TGTGCCAGCAGGGTTGAGAGGACCCAGTACTTC
cdr3_aa: CASRVERTQYF

j_call: TRBJ2-5
v_call: TRBV5-1
clone_size: NA
d_call: TRBD1
cdr3_nt: TGCGCCAGCAGCCCGGACAGGGGCCAAGAGACCCAGTACTTC
cdr3_aa: CASSPDRGQETQYF

j_call: TRBJ2-3
v_call: TRBV6-5
clone_size: NA
d_call: TRBD1
cdr3_nt: TGTGCCAGCACCGGAGACAGGGGCCCTACCGATACGCAGTATTTT
cdr3_aa: CASTGDRGPTDTQYF

j_call: TRBJ2-1
v_call: TRBV6-1
clone_size: few
d_call: NA
cdr3_nt: TGTGCCAGCAGTGAAGGGCCTGCTGGAGCCTACAATGAGCAGTTCTTC
cdr3_aa: CASSEGPAGAYNEQFF

j_call: TRBJ2-7
v_call: TRBV18
clone_size: NA
d_call: TRBD1
cdr3_nt: TGTGCCAGCTCACCCCAAGGACAGGGTTCCTACGAGCAGTACTTC
cdr3_aa: CASSPQGQGSYEQYF

j_call: TRBJ2-3
v_call: TRBV5-1
clone_size: NA
d_call: TRBD2
cdr3_nt: TGCGCCAGCAGCTTGGGAAGGCTAGCGGGAAGGCCAGATACGCAGTATTTT
cdr3_aa: CASSLGRLAGRPDTQYF

j_call: TRBJ2-7
v_call: TRBV27
clone_size: NA
d_call: NA
cdr3_nt: TGTGCCAGCAGTTTGAGGTTCGACAGAGCCTACGAGCAGTACTTC
cdr3_aa: CASSLRFDRAYEQYF

j_call: TRBJ1-3
v_call: TRBV27
clone_size: NA
d_call: NA
cdr3_nt: TGTGCCAGCAGTCGGAGACAGGATGGATCTGGAAACACCATATATTTT
cdr3_aa: CASSRRQDGSGNTIYF

j_call: TRBJ1-3
v_call: TRBV7-2
clone_size: NA
d_call: NA
cdr3_nt: TGTGCCAGCAGCGTAGGACAAAGGAACACCATATATTTT
cdr3_aa: CASSVGQRNTIYF

j_call: TRBJ1-1
v_call: TRBV5-1
clone_size: NA
d_call: NA
cdr3_nt: TGCGCCAGCAGCTTGGTAGGGGACACTGAAGCTTTCTTT
cdr3_aa: CASSLVGDTEAFF

j_call: TRBJ1-5
v_call: TRBV2
clone_size: NA
d_call: TRBD1
cdr3_nt: TGTGCCAGCAGCCCCGGACAGGTTAGCAATCAGCCCCAGCATTTT
cdr3_aa: CASSPGQVSNQPQHF

j_call: TRBJ1-1
v_call: TRBV5-1
clone_size: NA
d_call: NA
cdr3_nt: TGCGCCAGCAGCTTGATGGCCAGGGAAGACACTGAAGCTTTCTTT
cdr3_aa: CASSLMAREDTEAFF

j_call: TRBJ2-7
v_call: TRBV7-6
clone_size: few
d_call: TRBD2
cdr3_nt: TGTGCCAGCAGCTTAGGGGCAGGGAGGGCATACGAGCAGTACTTC
cdr3_aa: CASSLGAGRAYEQYF

j_call: TRBJ1-1
v_call: TRBV6-6
clone_size: NA
d_call: TRBD1
cdr3_nt: TGTGCCAGCAGTTTATGGACAGGGGGTACGAGCACTGAAGCTTTCTTT
cdr3_aa: CASSLWTGGTSTEAFF

j_call: TRBJ2-3
v_call: TRBV9
clone_size: NA
d_call: TRBD2
cdr3_nt: TGTGCCAGCAGCGCCTCTAGGGTGGTAGCGGGAGCTCTTGCAGATACGCAGTATTTT
cdr3_aa: CASSASRVVAGALADTQYF

j_call: TRBJ1-5
v_call: TRBV5-6
clone_size: few
d_call: TRBD1
cdr3_nt: TGTGCCAGCAGCCGGGACAGGGGAAAGGGTCAGCCCCAGCATTTT
cdr3_aa: CASSRDRGKGQPQHF

j_call: TRBJ2-1
v_call: TRBV15
clone_size: NA
d_call: TRBD2
cdr3_nt: TGTGCCACCAGCAGAACTAGCGGGAGCCCCTACAATGAGCAGTTCTTC
cdr3_aa: CATSRTSGSPYNEQFF

j_call: TRBJ2-5
v_call: TRBV12-3/TRBV12-4
clone_size: NA
d_call: NA
cdr3_nt: TGTGCCAGCAGCTTTAAAGAGACCCAGTACTTC
cdr3_aa: CASSFKETQYF

j_call: TRBJ2-7
v_call: TRBV19
clone_size: NA
d_call: TRBD2
cdr3_nt: TGTGCCAGTAGTCTGACTAGCGGGAGGTCCTACGAGCAGTACTTC
cdr3_aa: CASSLTSGRSYEQYF